These 17 T cell receptor beta chains were sequenced from one sample in a study of cytomegalovirus exposure and HLA in healthy donors. The PCR used 60 Vbeta and 13 Jbeta primers. Libraries were prepared by immunoSEQ multiplex PCR; TCRdb keeps only in-frame clonotypes and omits some of them. This sample has 100,000 to 150,000 clones, with roughly 75% found just once. The sequencing sample was made of PBMCs. Receptor source: a female donor in good health and CMV-seronegative.

The V call is TRBV2, the J call TRBJ2-5; the D is unclear. Between the trimmed V and J ends, which lost 6 bases and 7 bases, there was a span of 21 bases. CDR3 length: 15 residues. Germline CDR1 SNHLY, CDR2 FYNNEI. The CDR3 DNA reads as TGTGCCAGCAGGGCCGGCCTAGGCACCCCTGGGACCCAGTACTTC. Amino acid sequence: CASRAGLGTPGTQYF.

The CDR3 is CAWSSGRGDIQYF. CDR3 DNA sequence: TGTGCCTGGAGTAGCGGCAGGGGAGACATTCAGTACTTC. V and J are TRBV30 and TRBJ2-4, with D maybe TRBD1 (6 bases). The CDR3 contains 13 residues. The V end was cut by 2 bases, the J end by 8 bases, with 13 bases between. Germline V gives CDR1 GTSNPN, CDR2 SVGIG (reference sequence).

The gene calls are TRBV5-5 and TRBJ1-3; D ambiguous. This CDR3 comprises 15 residues. V was cut by 4 bases and J by 0 bases, with 11 bases left in between. Per the germline V gene, CDR1 is SGHKS and CDR2 is YYEKEE (reference sequence). CDR3 sequence: CASSLAFTSGNTIYF. DNA of the CDR3: TGTGCCAGCAGCCTTGCGTTTACCTCTGGAAACACCATATATTTT.

The chain couples TRBV7-2 to TRBJ2-3, with TRBD2 matching over 14 bases. The CDR3 is made up of 15 amino acids. The ends lost 5 bases at V and 4 bases at J; junction bases unmatched: 2. Germline V lookup: CDR1 SGHTA, CDR2 FQGNSA. CDR3 amino acids: CASSVTSGGADTQYF. Written as DNA, the CDR3 is TGTGCCAGCAGCGTGACTAGCGGGGGGGCAGATACGCAGTATTTT. Together with reference TRBV7-2 and TRBJ2-3, the CDR3 gives the full variable domain: GAGVSQSPSNKVTEKGKDVELRCDPISGHTALYWYRQSLGQGLEFLIYFQGNSAPDKSGLPSDRFSAERTGGSVSTLTIQRTQQEDSAVYLCASSVTSGGADTQYFGPGTRLTVL.

This clone was counted a single time. The V call is TRBV5-3, the J call TRBJ2-1, with 9 positions matching TRBD2. TRBV5-3 is given ORF status, its function remaining uncertain. This CDR3 is built from 15 residues. The V gene end was trimmed by 1 base and the J gene end by 12 bases; junction bases not matched to a gene: 11. DNA for the CDR3: TGTGCCAGAAGCTTGAAATTAGCGGGGGACGTGGGGCAGTTCTTC. Translated: CARSLKLAGDVGQFF.

In its sample, this clone was seen once. The chain is built from TRBV7-9 and TRBJ1-2; D is unresolved. Germline lookup yields CDR1 SEHNR and CDR2 FQNEAQ (reference sequence). V lost 5 bases and J lost 4, with 23 bases in between. The length of the CDR3 is 17 residues. The CDR3: CASSPEVRAELLYGYTF. The CDR3 nucleotides are TGTGCCAGCAGCCCGGAGGTTCGGGCCGAACTACTCTATGGCTACACCTTC.

Turning to this clone: The same CDR3 also results from other DNA sequences found in this sample. J is TRBJ2-5 and V is TRBV2; D call uncertain. V was pared by 3 bases and J by 5 bases, with 4 bases between. CDR1 is SNHLY, CDR2 FYNNEI, per germline. The CDR3 contains 11 residues. The CDR3 DNA reads as TGTGCCAGCAGTGAGCAGGAGACCCAGTACTTC. Translating gives CASSEQETQYF.

In this sample, this clone turned up once. This chain connects TRBV4-1 to TRBJ1-2, with unresolved D. The length of the CDR3 is 21 residues. Trimming cost V 0 bases and J 6 bases, with 32 bases left between them. Germline CDR1 MGHRA, CDR2 YSYEKL. CDR3 nucleotides: TGCGCCAGCAGCCAAGAGACTTACGTCCGGGCCCTCCGGACTCAAACTAATGGCTACACCTTC. Translating it yields CASSQETYVRALRTQTNGYTF.

The chain employs TRBV14 and TRBJ1-1; no definite D call. V was trimmed by 1 base and J by 6 bases, leaving 3 bases between them. The CDR3 is 11 residues long. In germline, CDR1 is SGHDN, CDR2 FVKESK. CDR3 DNA: TGTGCCAGCAGCCAAGGCGCTGAAGCTTTCTTT. It encodes CASSQGAEAFF.

The chain combines TRBV7-3 with TRBJ2-7; 8 bases are a match to TRBD2. This CDR3 contains 15 residues. Germline assignment: CDR1 SGHTA and CDR2 FQGTGA. V shed 3 bases and J 0 bases; nucleotides not matched to a gene: 4. The CDR3 is CASSFRTSTSYEQYF. The CDR3 DNA reads TGTGCCAGCAGCTTTAGGACTAGCACCTCCTACGAGCAGTACTTC.

The CDR3 here is CASSPQGMGDNEQFF. For the CDR3, the DNA is TGTGCCAGCAGTCCACAGGGAATGGGTGACAATGAGCAGTTCTTC. The rearrangement uses TRBV27 and TRBJ2-1; D possibly corresponds to TRBD1 (6 bases). Trimming removed 5 bases at V and 5 bases at J, with 16 bases between. The CDR3 totals 15 residues. Germline CDR1 MNHEY, CDR2 SMNVEV (reference sequence).

This chain uses TRBV5-1 with TRBJ1-1; D is undetermined. The CDR3 totals 15 residues. Trimming took 1 base from V and 5 from J, leaving 15 bases between them. Looked up from germline, CDR1 is SGHRS and CDR2 is YFSETQ. This CDR3 is CASSLSPGPGTEAFF. The CDR3 coding sequence is TGCGCCAGCAGCTTGTCCCCAGGCCCGGGAACTGAAGCTTTCTTT.

The chain combines TRBV11-2 with TRBJ2-6; possibly TRBD2 for D (6 bases). Germline CDR1 reads SGHAT; CDR2 reads FQNNGV. The CDR3 length is 16 residues. The V end lost 5 bases, the J end lost 4 bases, and 15 bases lay between the germline ends. DNA of the CDR3: TGTGCCAGCAGCCACCGGGACTCGAGGGGGGCCAACGTCCTGACTTTC. Translated, it gives CASSHRDSRGANVLTF. The entire variable domain, with the rest obtained from reference TRBV11-2 and TRBJ2-6, is as follows: EAGVAQSPRYKIIEKRQSVAFWCNPISGHATLYWYQQILGQGPKLLIQFQNNGVVDDSQLPKDRFSAERLKGVDSTLKIQPAKLEDSAVYLCASSHRDSRGANVLTFGAGSRLTVL.

The chain links TRBV6-1 to TRBJ1-2; tentatively, D is TRBD1 (5 bases). CDR3 length: 12 residues. Germline CDR1 reads MNHNS; CDR2 reads SASEGT. V was shortened by 3 bases and J by 7 bases, with 9 bases between the two germline ends. DNA for the CDR3: TGTGCCAGCAGTGATCCAGGGTTTGGCTACACCTTC. Its protein product is CASSDPGFGYTF.

This clone was picked up a small number of times. The rearrangement joins TRBV4-1 to TRBJ2-2; TRBD2 is a possible D gene (6 bases). V was pared by 3 bases and J by 2 bases, with 10 bases between. This CDR3 spans 15 amino acids. Germline V CDR1 and CDR2: MGHRA, YSYEKL. CDR3 DNA: TGCGCCAGCAGCCAGGGACTTACAAACACCGGGGAGCTGTTTTTT. Translated: CASSQGLTNTGELFF.

The chain has TRBV7-6 and TRBJ1-4, with D possibly TRBD1 on 5 matching bases. The CDR3 sequence is 17 residues long. The V gene lost 5 bases and the J gene lost 1 base, with 17 bases spanning the gap. Per germline, CDR1 SGHVS and CDR2 FNYEAQ. CDR3 amino acids: CASSRLQGRRTNEKLFF. CDR3 DNA sequence: TGTGCCAGCAGCCGACTCCAGGGCAGGCGAACTAATGAAAAACTGTTTTTT. Based on the CDR3 plus reference TRBV7-6 and TRBJ1-4, the full variable domain is GAGVSQSPRYKVTKRGQDVALRCDPISGHVSLYWYRQALGQGPEFLTYFNYEAQQDKSGLPNDRFSAERPEGSISTLTIQRTEQRDSAMYRCASSRLQGRRTNEKLFFGSGTQLSVL.

The V and J genes are TRBV6-5 and TRBJ1-1; possibly TRBD1 for D (6 bases). The V gene lost 0 bases and the J gene lost 1 base, with 9 bases spanning the gap. Germline V CDR1 and CDR2: MNHEY, SVGAGI. The CDR3 is 15 amino acids. The CDR3 sequence: CASSYSPGANTEAFF. The CDR3 DNA follows: TGTGCCAGCAGTTACTCACCAGGGGCGAACACTGAAGCTTTCTTT.